This entry features one TCR beta chain sequence. V trimming: 4 bases; J trimming: 8 bases; junction bases outside the gene matches: 7. The V gene's germline CDR1 is KGHSH and CDR2 LQKENI. This CDR3 spans 14 amino acids. The data derive from a study of cytomegalovirus exposure and HLA in healthy donors. The PCR made use of 60 Vbeta and 13 Jbeta primers. Some clones are missing from TCRdb's copy, which holds only in-frame ones; the method was immunoSEQ multiplex PCR. The sample has about 140,000 clones, about 70% seen once. The specimen sequenced was PBMCs. This receptor was obtained from a woman in her 40s in good health and CMV-seronegative. This sequence joins TRBV18 and TRBJ2-1; TRBD2 matches at 8 bases. CDR3 protein: CASSLVRGGHEQFF. Written as DNA, the CDR3 is TGTGCCAGCTCACTCGTCCGGGGGGGGCATGAGCAGTTCTTC.